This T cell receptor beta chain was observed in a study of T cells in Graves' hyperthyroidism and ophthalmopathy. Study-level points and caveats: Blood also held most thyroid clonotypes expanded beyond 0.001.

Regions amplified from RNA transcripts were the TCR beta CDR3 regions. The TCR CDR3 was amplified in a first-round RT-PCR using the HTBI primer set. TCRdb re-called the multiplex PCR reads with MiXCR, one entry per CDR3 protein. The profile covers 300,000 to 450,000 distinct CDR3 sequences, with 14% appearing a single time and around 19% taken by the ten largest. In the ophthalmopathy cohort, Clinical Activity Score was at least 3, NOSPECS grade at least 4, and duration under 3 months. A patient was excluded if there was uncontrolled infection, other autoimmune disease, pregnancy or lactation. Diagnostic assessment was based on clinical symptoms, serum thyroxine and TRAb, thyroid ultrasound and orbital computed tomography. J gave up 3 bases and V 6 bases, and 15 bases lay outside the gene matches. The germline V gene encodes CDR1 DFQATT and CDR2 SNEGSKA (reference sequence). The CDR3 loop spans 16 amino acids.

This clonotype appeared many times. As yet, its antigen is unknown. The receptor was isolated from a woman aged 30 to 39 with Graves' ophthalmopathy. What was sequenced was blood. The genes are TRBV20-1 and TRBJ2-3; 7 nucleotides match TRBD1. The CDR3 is CSANRGSKGLTDTQYF. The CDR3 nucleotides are TGCAGTGCAAACAGGGGATCGAAGGGATTAACAGATACGCAGTATTTT.